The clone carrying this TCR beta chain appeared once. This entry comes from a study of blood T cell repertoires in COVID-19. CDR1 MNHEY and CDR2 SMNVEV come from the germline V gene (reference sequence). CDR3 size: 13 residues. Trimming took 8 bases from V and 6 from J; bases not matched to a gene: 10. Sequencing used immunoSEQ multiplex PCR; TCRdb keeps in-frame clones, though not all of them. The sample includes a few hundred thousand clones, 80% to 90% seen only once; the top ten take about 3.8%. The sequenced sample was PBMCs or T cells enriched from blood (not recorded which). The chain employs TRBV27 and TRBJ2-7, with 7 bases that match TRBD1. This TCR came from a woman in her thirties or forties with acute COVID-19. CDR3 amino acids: CASAPRDRPEQYF. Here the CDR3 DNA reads TGTGCCAGCGCCCCCCGGGACAGACCCGAGCAGTACTTC.